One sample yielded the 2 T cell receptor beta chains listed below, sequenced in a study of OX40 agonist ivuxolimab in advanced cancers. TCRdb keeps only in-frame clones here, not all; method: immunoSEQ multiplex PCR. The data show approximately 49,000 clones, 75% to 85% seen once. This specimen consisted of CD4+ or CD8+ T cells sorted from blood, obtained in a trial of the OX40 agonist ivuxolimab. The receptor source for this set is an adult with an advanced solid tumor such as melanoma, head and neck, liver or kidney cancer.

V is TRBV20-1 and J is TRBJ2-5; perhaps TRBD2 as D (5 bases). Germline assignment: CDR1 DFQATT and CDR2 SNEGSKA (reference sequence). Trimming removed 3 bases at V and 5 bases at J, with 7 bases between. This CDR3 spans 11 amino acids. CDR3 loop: CSASGIETQYF. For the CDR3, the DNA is TGCAGTGCTAGCGGGATCGAGACCCAGTACTTC.

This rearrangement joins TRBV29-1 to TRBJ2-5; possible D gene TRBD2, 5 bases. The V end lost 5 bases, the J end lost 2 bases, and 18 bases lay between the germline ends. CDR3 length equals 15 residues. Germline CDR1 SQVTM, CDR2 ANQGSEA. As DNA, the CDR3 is TGCAGCGTTCGATTTATTGGACTTTATCAAGAGACCCAGTACTTC. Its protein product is CSVRFIGLYQETQYF.